The present TCR beta chain was sequenced within a study of Graves' ophthalmopathy and Graves' hyperthyroidism. As the starting material, roughly 9.8 ml of fresh peripheral blood yielded the PBMCs. Using RNA transcripts, the TCR beta CDR3 regions were amplified. In the first round, RT-PCR was carried out with HTBI primers, and a multiplex PCR formed the second round. TCRdb passed the multiplex PCR reads through MiXCR, listing each CDR3 protein once. This table holds about 700,000 distinct CDR3 sequences, 35% to 50% found once. V shed 6 bases and J 6 bases; nucleotides not matched to a gene: 9. Per the germline V gene, CDR1 is SNHLY and CDR2 is FYNNEI. CDR3 length: 15 amino acids.

This clonotype was sampled from an adult man with Graves' ophthalmopathy. J is TRBJ2-2 and V is TRBV2; 8 bases map to TRBD1. The specimen sequenced was peripheral blood. The CDR3 protein is CASRRGQGSSGELFF. As DNA, the CDR3 is TGTGCCAGCAGGAGAGGACAGGGTTCGTCCGGGGAGCTGTTTTTT. The full variable domain, with the rest looked up from reference TRBV2 and TRBJ2-2, is EPEVTQTPSHQVTQMGQEVILRCVPISNHLYFYWYRQILGQKVEFLVSFYNNEISEKSEIFDDQFSVERPDGSNFTLKIRSTKLEDSAMYFCASRRGQGSSGELFFGEGSRLTVL.